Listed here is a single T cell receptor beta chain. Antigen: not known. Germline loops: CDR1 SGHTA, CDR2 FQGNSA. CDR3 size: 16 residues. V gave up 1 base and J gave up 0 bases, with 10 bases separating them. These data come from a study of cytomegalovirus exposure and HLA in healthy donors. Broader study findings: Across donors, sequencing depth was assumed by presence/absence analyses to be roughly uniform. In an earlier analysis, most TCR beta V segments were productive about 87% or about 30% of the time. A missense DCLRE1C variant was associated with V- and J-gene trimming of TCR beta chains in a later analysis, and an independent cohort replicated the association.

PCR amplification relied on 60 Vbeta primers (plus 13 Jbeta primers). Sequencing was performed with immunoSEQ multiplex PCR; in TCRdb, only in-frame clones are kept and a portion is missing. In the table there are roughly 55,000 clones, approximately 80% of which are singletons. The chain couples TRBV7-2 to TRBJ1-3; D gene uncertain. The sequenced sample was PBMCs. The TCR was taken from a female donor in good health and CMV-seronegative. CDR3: CASSLVMGISGNTIYF. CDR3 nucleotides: TGTGCCAGCAGCTTAGTGATGGGCATCTCTGGAAACACCATATATTTT. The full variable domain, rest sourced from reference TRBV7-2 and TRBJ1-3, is GAGVSQSPSNKVTEKGKDVELRCDPISGHTALYWYRQSLGQGLEFLIYFQGNSAPDKSGLPSDRFSAERTGGSVSTLTIQRTQQEDSAVYLCASSLVMGISGNTIYFGEGSWLTVV.